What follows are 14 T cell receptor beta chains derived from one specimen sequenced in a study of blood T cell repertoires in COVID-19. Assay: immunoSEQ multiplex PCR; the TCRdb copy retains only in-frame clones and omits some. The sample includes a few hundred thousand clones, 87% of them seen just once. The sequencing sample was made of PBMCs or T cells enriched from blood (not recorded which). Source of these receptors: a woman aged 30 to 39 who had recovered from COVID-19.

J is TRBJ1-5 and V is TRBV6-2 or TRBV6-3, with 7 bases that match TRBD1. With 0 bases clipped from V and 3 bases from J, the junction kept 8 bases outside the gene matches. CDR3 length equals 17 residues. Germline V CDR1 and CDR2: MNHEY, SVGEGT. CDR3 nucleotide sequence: TGTGCCAGCAGTTACTCGGTGACAGGGCCCGACAATCAGCCCCAGCATTTT. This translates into CASSYSVTGPDNQPQHF.

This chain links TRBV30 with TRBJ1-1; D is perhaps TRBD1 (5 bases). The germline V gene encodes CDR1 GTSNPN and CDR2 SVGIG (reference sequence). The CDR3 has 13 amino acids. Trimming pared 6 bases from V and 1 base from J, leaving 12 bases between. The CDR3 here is CACSRQQNTEAFF. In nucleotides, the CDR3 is TGTGCCTGTAGTAGACAGCAGAACACTGAAGCTTTCTTT.

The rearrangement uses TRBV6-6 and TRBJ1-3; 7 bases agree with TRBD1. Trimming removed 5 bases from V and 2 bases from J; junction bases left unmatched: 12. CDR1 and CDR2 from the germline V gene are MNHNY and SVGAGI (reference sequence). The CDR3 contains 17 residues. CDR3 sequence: CASSLGSQGSAGNTIYF. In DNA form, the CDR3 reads TGTGCCAGCAGTCTCGGCTCACAGGGGTCAGCTGGAAACACCATATATTTT.

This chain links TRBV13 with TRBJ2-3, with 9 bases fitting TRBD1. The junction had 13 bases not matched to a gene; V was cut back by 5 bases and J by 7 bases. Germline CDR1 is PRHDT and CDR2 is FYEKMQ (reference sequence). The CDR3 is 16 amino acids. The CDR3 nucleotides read TGTGCCAGCAGCCCCCGCCGGACAGGGGTTCCTTATACGCAGTATTTT. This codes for CASSPRRTGVPYTQYF. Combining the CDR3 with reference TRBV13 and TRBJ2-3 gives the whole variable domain AAGVIQSPRHLIKEKRETATLKCYPIPRHDTVYWYQQGPGQDPQFLISFYEKMQSDKGSIPDRFSAQQFSDYHSELNMSSLELGDSALYFCASSPRRTGVPYTQYFGPGTRLTVL.

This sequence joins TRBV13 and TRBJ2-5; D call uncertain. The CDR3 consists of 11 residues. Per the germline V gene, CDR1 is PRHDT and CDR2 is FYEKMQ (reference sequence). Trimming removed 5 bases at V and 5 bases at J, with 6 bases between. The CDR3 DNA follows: TGTGCCAGCAGCCGTTCGGAGACCCAGTACTTC. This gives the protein CASSRSETQYF.

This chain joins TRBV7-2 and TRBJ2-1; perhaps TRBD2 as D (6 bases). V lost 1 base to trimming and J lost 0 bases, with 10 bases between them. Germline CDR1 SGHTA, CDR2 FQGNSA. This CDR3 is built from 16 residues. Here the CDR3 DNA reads TGTGCCAGCAGCTTAGAGGGGAGGAGCTCCTACAATGAGCAGTTCTTC. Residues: CASSLEGRSSYNEQFF.

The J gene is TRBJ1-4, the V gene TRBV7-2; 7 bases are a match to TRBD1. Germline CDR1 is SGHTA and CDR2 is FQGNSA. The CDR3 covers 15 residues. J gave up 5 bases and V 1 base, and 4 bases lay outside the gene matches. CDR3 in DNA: TGTGCCAGCAGCTTAGTAGCGACAGGGAATGAAAAACTGTTTTTT. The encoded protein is CASSLVATGNEKLFF.

The CDR3 DNA sequence: TGTGCCAGCAGTTACTACGGGGAACTACGCTCTGGAAACACCATATATTTT. Translation: CASSYYGELRSGNTIYF. The V call is TRBV6-2 or TRBV6-3, the J call TRBJ1-3; D is ambiguous. With 1 base removed from V and 0 bases from J, the gap between germline ends came to 13 bases. CDR1 and CDR2 from the germline V gene are MNHEY and SVGEGT. CDR3 length equals 17 residues.

The CDR3 DNA is TGTGCCAGCAGTTTTTTGGACAGGGAGACACCCCTCCACTTT. Protein product: CASSFLDRETPLHF. This chain links TRBV28 with TRBJ1-6, with 8 bases aligning to TRBD1. This CDR3 region has 14 residues. The J segment lost 11 bases and the V segment lost 3 bases, leaving 6 bases of the junction unmatched. Per the germline V gene, CDR1 is MDHEN and CDR2 is SYDVKM. Based on the CDR3 plus reference TRBV28 and TRBJ1-6, the full variable domain is DVKVTQSSRYLVKRTGEKVFLECVQDMDHENMFWYRQDPGLGLRLIYFSYDVKMKEKGDIPEGYSVSREKKERFSLILESASTNQTSMYLCASSFLDRETPLHFGNGTRLTVT.

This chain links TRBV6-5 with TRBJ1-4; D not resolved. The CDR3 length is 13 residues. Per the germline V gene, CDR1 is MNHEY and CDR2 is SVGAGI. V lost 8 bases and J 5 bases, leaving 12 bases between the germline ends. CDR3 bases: TGTGCCAGCCGCGGGCTCCCGAATGAAAAACTGTTTTTT. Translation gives CASRGLPNEKLFF.

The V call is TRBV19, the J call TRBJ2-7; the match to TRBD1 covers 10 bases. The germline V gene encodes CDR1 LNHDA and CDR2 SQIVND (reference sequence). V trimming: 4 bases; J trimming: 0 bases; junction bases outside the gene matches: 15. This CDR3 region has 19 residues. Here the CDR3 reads CASSRGRDRGHKRSYEQYF. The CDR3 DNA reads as TGTGCCAGTAGTAGGGGCCGGGACAGGGGTCACAAACGCTCCTACGAGCAGTACTTC.

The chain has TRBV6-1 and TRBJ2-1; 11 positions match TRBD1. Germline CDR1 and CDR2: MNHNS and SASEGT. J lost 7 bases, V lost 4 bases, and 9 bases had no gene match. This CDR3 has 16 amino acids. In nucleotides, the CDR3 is TGTGCCAGCAGTGCTGACCGGACAGGGGGCTTGAATGAGCAGTTCTTC. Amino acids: CASSADRTGGLNEQFF.

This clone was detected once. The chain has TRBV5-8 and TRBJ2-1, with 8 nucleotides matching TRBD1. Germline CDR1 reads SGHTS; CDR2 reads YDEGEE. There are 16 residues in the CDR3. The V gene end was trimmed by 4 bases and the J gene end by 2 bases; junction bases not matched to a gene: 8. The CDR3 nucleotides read TGTGCCAGCAGCGCGGGACAGGTCAGCACCTACAATGAGCAGTTCTTC. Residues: CASSAGQVSTYNEQFF.

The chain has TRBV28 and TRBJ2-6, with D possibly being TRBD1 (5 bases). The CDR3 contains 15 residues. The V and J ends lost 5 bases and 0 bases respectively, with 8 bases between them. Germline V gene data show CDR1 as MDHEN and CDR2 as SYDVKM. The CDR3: CASSIDSSGANVLTF. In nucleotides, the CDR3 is TGTGCCAGCAGTATAGACAGCTCTGGGGCCAACGTCCTGACTTTC. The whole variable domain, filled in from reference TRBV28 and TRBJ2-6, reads DVKVTQSSRYLVKRTGEKVFLECVQDMDHENMFWYRQDPGLGLRLIYFSYDVKMKEKGDIPEGYSVSREKKERFSLILESASTNQTSMYLCASSIDSSGANVLTFGAGSRLTVL.